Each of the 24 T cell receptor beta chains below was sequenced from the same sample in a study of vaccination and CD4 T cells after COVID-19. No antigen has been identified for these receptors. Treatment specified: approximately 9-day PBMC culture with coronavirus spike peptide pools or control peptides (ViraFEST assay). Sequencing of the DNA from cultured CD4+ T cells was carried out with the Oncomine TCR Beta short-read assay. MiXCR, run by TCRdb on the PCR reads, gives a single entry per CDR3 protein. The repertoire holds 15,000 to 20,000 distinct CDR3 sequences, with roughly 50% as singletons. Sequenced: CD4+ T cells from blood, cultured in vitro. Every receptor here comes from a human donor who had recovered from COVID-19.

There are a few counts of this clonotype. The DNA for the CDR3 is TGTGCCAGCAGTTTATTGGGACAGGGGAACTATGGCTACACCTTC. It encodes CASSLLGQGNYGYTF. The genes are TRBV27 and TRBJ1-2; 10 bases line up with TRBD1. The CDR3 loop spans 15 amino acids. Germline-derived CDR1 and CDR2 are MNHEY and SMNVEV (reference sequence). V shed 1 base and J 2 bases; nucleotides not matched to a gene: 1.

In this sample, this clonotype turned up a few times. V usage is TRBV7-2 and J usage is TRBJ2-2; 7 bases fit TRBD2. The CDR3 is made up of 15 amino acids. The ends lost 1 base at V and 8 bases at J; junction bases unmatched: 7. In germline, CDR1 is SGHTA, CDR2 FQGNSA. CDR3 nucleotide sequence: TGTGCCAGCAGCTTAGGACTAGGGAGGGCGGGGGAGCTGTTTTTT. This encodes CASSLGLGRAGELFF.

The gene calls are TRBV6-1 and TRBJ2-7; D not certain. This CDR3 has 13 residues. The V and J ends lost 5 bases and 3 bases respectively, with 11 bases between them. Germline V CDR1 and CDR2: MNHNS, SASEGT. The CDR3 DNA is TGTGCCAGCAGTCTTTACGTGGGCTACGAGCAGTACTTC. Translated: CASSLYVGYEQYF.

CDR3 residues: CATSRFGQGLTEAFF. Here the CDR3 DNA reads TGTGCCACCAGCAGATTCGGACAGGGTCTGACTGAAGCTTTCTTT. The rearrangement joins TRBV15 to TRBJ1-1; 8 bases map to TRBD1. CDR1 and CDR2 from the germline V gene are LNHNV and YYDKDF (reference sequence). The trim removed 2 bases at V and 5 bases at J, leaving 7 bases unmatched. There are 15 residues in the CDR3.

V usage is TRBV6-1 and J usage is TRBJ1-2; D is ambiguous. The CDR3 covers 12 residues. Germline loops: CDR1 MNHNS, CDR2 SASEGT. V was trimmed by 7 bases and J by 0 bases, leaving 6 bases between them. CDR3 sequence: CASTDANYGYTF. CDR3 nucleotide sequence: TGTGCCAGCACTGACGCTAACTATGGCTACACCTTC.

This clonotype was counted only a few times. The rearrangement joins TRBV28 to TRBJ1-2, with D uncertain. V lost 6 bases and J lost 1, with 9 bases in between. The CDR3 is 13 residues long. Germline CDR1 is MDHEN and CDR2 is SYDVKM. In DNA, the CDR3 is TGTGCCAGCAGGCCCCCCTTTAACTATGGCTACACCTTC. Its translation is CASRPPFNYGYTF.

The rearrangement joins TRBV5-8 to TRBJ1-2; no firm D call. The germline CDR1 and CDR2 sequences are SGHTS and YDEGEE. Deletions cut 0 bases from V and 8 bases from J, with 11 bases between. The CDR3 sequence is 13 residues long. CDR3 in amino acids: CASSLVRSWGYTF. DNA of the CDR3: TGTGCCAGCAGCTTGGTGCGGTCTTGGGGCTACACCTTC.

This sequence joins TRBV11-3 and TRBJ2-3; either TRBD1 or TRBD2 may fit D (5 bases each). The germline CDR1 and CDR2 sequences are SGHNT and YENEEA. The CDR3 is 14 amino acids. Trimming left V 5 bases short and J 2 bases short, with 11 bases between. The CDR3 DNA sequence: TGTGCCAGCAGCCCGGGACGGTACACAGATACGCAGTATTTT. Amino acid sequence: CASSPGRYTDTQYF.

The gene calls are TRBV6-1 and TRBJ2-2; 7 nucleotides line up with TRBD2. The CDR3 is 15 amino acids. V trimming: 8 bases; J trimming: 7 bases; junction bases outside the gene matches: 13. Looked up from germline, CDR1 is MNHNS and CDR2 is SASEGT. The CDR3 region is CASVRGGGRIGELFF. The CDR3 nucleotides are TGTGCCAGCGTCCGGGGCGGGGGTCGGATCGGGGAGCTGTTTTTT.

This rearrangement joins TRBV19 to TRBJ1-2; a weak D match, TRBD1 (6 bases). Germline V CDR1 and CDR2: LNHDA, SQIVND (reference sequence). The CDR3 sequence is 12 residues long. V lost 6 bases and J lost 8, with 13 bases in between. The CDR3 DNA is TGTGCCAGTAGAACAGGGATAGTCGGCTACACCTTC. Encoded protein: CASRTGIVGYTF.

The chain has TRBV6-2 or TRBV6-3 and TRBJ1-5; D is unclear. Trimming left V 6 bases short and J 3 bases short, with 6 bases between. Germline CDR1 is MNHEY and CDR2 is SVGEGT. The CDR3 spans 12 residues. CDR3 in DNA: TGTGCCAGCAGGGTTAACAATCAGCCCCAGCATTTT. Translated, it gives CASRVNNQPQHF.

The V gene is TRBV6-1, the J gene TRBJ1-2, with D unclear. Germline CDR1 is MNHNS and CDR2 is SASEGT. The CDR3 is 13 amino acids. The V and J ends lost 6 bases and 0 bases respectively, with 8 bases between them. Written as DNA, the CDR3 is TGTGCCAGCAGCCAACAGACTAACTATGGCTACACCTTC. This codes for CASSQQTNYGYTF.

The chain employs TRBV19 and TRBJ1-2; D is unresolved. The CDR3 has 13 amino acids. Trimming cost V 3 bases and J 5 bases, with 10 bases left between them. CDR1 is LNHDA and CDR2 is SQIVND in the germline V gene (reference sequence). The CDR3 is CASSIPAPYGYTF. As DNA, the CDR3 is TGTGCCAGTAGTATCCCAGCCCCATATGGCTACACCTTC. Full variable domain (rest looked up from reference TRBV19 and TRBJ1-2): DGGITQSPKYLFRKEGQNVTLSCEQNLNHDAMYWYRQDPGQGLRLIYYSQIVNDFQKGDIAEGYSVSREKKESFPLTVTSAQKNPTAFYLCASSIPAPYGYTFGSGTRLTVV.

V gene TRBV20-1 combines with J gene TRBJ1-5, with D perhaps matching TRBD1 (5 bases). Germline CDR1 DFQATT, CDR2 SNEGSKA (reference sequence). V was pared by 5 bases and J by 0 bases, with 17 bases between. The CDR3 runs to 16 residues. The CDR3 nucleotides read TGCAGTGCTGGAGGGGCCGGGGAGGATAGCAATCAGCCCCAGCATTTT. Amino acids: CSAGGAGEDSNQPQHF.

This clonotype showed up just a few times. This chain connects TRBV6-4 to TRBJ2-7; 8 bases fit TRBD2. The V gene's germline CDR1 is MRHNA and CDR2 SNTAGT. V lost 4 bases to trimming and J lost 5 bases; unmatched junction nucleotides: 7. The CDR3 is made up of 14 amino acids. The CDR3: CASSGREGVHEQYF. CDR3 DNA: TGTGCCAGCAGTGGTCGGGAGGGCGTCCACGAGCAGTACTTC.

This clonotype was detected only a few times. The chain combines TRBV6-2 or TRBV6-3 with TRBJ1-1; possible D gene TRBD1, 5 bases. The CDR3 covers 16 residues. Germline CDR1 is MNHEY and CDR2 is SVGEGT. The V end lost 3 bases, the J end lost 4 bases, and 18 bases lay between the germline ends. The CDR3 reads CASSYWVGTLGTEAFF. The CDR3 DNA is TGTGCCAGCAGTTATTGGGTCGGGACTCTGGGCACTGAAGCTTTCTTT.

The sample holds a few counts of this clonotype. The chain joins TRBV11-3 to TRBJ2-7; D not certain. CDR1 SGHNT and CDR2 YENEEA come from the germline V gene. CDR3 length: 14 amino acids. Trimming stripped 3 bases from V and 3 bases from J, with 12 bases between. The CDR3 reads CASSFGTDLYEQYF. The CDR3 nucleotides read TGTGCCAGCAGCTTTGGAACCGACCTCTACGAGCAGTACTTC.

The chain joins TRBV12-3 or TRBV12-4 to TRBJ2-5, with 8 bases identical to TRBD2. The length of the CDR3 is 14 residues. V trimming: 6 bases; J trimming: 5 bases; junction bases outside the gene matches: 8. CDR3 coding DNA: TGTGCCAGCAGGATAGGGACTAGTAGCGAGACCCAGTACTTC. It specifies CASRIGTSSETQYF.

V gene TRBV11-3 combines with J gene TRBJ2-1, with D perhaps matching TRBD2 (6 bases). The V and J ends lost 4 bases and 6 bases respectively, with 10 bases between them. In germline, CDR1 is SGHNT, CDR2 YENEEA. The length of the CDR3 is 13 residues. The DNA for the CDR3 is TGTGCCAGCAGCTCGCAGGGACTCAATGAGCAGTTCTTC. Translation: CASSSQGLNEQFF. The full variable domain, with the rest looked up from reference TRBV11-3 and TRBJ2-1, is EAGVVQSPRYKIIEKKQPVAFWCNPISGHNTLYWYLQNLGQGPELLIRYENEEAVDDSQLPKDRFSAERLKGVDSTLKIQPAELGDSAVYLCASSSQGLNEQFFGPGTRLTVL.

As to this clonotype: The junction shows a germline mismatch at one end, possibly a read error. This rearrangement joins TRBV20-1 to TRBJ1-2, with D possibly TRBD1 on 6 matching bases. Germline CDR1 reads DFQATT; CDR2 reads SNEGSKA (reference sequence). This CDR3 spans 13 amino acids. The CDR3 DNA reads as TGCAGTGCTAGGGTAGGGGGAGGTGGATCCGGAAACTTC. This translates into CSARVGGGGSGNF.

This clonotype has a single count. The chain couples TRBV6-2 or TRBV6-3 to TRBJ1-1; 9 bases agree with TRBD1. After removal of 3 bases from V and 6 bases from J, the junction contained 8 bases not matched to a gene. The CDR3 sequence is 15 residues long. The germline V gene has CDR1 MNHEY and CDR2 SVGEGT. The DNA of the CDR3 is TGTGCCAGCAGTTATGGGACAGGGCTAGGGTCTGAAGCTTTCTTT. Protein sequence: CASSYGTGLGSEAFF.

The CDR3 sequence: CASKTTDKLTDTQYF. For the CDR3, the DNA is TGTGCCAGCAAAACCACCGACAAACTCACAGATACGCAGTATTTT. The chain combines TRBV27 with TRBJ2-3; no clear D gene. The CDR3 runs 15 residues. CDR1 is MNHEY and CDR2 is SMNVEV in the germline V gene (reference sequence). V lost 7 bases to trimming and J lost 2 bases, with 16 bases between them.

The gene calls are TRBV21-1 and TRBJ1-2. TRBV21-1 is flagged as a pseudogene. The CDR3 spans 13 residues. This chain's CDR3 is CASSKETNYGYTF. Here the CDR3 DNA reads TGTGCCAGCAGCAAAGAAACTAACTATGGCTACACCTTC.

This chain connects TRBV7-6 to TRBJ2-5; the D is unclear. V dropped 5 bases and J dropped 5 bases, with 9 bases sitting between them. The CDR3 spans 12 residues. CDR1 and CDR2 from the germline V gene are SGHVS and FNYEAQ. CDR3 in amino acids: CASSPHSETQYF. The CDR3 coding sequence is TGTGCCAGCAGCCCCCATTCGGAGACCCAGTACTTC. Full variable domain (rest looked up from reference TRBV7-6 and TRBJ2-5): GAGVSQSPRYKVTKRGQDVALRCDPISGHVSLYWYRQALGQGPEFLTYFNYEAQQDKSGLPNDRFSAERPEGSISTLTIQRTEQRDSAMYRCASSPHSETQYFGPGTRLLVL.